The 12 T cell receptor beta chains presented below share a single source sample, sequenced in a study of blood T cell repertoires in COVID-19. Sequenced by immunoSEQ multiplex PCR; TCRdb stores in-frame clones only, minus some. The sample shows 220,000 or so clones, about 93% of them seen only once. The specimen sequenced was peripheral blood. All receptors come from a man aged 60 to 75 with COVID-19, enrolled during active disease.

The CDR3, as DNA: TGTGCCAGCTCCGGCGAGGCGGGAGGGGTAGATACGCAGTATTTT. Translation gives CASSGEAGGVDTQYF. The chain recombines TRBV6-4 with TRBJ2-3; 9 bases match TRBD2. After removal of 8 bases from V and 5 bases from J, the junction contained 11 bases not matched to a gene. Germline assignment: CDR1 MRHNA and CDR2 SNTAGT. The CDR3 sequence is 15 residues long.

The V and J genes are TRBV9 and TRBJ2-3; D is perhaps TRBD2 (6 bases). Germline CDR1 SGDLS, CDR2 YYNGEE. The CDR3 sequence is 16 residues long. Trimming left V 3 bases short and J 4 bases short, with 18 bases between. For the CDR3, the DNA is TGTGCCAGCAGCGCCGGGAGTTCGGAAAGCGCAGATACGCAGTATTTT. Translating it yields CASSAGSSESADTQYF.

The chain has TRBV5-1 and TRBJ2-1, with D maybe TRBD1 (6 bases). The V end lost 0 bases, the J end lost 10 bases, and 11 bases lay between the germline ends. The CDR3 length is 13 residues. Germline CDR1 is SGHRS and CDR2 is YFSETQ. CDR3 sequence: CASSLVVGAEQFF. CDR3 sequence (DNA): TGCGCCAGCAGCTTGGTGGTGGGGGCCGAGCAGTTCTTC.

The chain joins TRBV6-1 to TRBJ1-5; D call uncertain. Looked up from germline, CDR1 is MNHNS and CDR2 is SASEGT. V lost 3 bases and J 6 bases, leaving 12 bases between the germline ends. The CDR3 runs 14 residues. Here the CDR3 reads CASSEAWRVQPQHF. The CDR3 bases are TGTGCCAGCAGTGAGGCGTGGAGGGTTCAGCCCCAGCATTTT.

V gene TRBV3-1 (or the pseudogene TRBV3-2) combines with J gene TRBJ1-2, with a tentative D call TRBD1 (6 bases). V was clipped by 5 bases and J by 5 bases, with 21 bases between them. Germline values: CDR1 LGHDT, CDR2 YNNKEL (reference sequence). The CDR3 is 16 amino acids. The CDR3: CASSWGRQSTPYGYTF. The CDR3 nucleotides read TGTGCCAGCAGCTGGGGGCGGCAGTCCACCCCTTATGGCTACACCTTC.

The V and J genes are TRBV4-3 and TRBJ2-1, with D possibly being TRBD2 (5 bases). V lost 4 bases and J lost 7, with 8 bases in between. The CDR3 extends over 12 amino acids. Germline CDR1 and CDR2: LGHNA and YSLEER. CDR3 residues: CASSPRRNEQFF. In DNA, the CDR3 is TGCGCCAGCAGCCCTAGGAGGAATGAGCAGTTCTTC.

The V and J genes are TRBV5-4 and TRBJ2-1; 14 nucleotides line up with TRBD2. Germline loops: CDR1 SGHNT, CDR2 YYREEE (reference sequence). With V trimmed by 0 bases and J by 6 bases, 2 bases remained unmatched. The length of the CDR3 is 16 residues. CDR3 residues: CASSLGGLAGGNEQFF. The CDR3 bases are TGTGCCAGCAGCTTGGGAGGACTAGCGGGAGGCAATGAGCAGTTCTTC.

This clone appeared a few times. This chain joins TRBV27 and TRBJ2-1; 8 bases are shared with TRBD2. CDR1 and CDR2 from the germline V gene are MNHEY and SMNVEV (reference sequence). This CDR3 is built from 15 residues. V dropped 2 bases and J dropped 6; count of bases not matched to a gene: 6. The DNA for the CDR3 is TGTGCCAGCAGTTTAGGAGCGGGAGCCGTCAATGAGCAGTTCTTC. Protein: CASSLGAGAVNEQFF.

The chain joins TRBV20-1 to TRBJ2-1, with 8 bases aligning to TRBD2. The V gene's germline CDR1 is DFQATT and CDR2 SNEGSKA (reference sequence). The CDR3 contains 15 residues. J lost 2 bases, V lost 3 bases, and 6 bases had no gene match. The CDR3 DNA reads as TGCAGTGCTAGTTCCGGGGGGGCCCCCTACAATGAGCAGTTCTTC. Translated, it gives CSASSGGAPYNEQFF.

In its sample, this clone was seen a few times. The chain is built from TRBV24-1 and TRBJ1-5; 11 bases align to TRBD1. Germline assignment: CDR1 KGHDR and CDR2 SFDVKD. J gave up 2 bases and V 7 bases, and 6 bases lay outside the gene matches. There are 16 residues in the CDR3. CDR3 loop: CATSGTGGRGNQPQHF. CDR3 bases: TGTGCCACCAGCGGGACAGGGGGTCGGGGCAATCAGCCCCAGCATTTT.

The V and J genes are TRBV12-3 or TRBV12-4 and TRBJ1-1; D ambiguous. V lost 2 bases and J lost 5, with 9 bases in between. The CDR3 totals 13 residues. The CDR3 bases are TGTGCCAGCAGTTTATATGAGAAAACTGAAGCTTTCTTT. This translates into CASSLYEKTEAFF.

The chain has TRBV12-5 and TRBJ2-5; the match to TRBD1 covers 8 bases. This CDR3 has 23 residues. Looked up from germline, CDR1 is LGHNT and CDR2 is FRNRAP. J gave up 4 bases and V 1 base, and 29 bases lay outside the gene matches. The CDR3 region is CASGLDKLAIKTGAPIDGETQYF. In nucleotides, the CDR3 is TGTGCTAGTGGTTTGGATAAATTGGCGATAAAGACAGGGGCCCCCATTGATGGAGAGACCCAGTACTTC.